The 27 T cell receptor beta chains presented below share a single source sample, sequenced in a study of CD8 T cells in ankylosing spondylitis. These receptors' targets are unknown. TCRdb reprocessed the 5' RACE reads via MiXCR and lists one record per CDR3 protein. The sample includes about 450,000 distinct CDR3 sequences, roughly a quarter seen only once; the top ten take over 0.8%. Findings and limits, study-wide: Blood from ankylosing spondylitis patients appeared to carry a characteristic roughly 8-variant TCR beta motif.

Material: blood, either unsorted or a sorted T cell fraction (not recorded which). These receptors were collected from a male donor with ankylosing spondylitis.

The chain is built from TRBV11-2 and TRBJ1-1; 9 positions match TRBD1. The CDR3 spans 14 residues. V was pared by 5 bases and J by 11 bases, with 12 bases of the junction left unmatched. Per the germline V gene, CDR1 is SGHAT and CDR2 is FQNNGV. CDR3 DNA sequence: TGTGCCAGCAGCAAAACAGGGGGCTCCGGTTGGGCTTTCTTT. Amino acid sequence: CASSKTGGSGWAFF.

This clonotype was detected only a few times. V is TRBV20-1 and J is TRBJ1-1, with D unresolved. The germline CDR1 and CDR2 sequences are DFQATT and SNEGSKA (reference sequence). This CDR3 has 13 residues. Trimming pared 0 bases from V and 3 bases from J, leaving 8 bases between. The CDR3 reads CSARDSADTEAFF. CDR3 sequence (DNA): TGCAGTGCTAGAGATTCGGCAGACACTGAAGCTTTCTTT.

This clonotype was picked up a small number of times. The chain employs TRBV6-5 and TRBJ1-5, with D unresolved. Germline V gene lookup returns CDR1 MNHEY and CDR2 SVGAGI. CDR3 size: 14 residues. The V and J ends lost 0 bases and 6 bases respectively, with 9 bases between them. CDR3 sequence: CASSYSGLSQPQHF. As DNA, the CDR3 is TGTGCCAGCAGTTACTCGGGCCTCTCTCAGCCCCAGCATTTT.

The sample holds a few counts of this clonotype. The CDR3 reads CASSLAGRLTEAFF. DNA for the CDR3: TGCGCCAGCAGCCTGGCCGGGCGGCTTACGGAGGCTTTCTTT. The V and J genes are TRBV5-1 and TRBJ1-1; no clear D. CDR1 SGHRS and CDR2 YFSETQ come from the germline V gene. Trimming took 4 bases from V and 11 from J, leaving 21 bases between them. The CDR3 contains 14 residues.

The V and J genes are TRBV12-5 and TRBJ2-2; D unresolved. Trimming stripped 6 bases from V and 6 bases from J, with 17 bases between. The CDR3 contains 15 residues. Germline V gene sequence: CDR1 LGHNT, CDR2 FRNRAP. The CDR3 nucleotides are TGTGCTAGTGGGCTCGGCGGCAACCACCCCGGGGAGCTGTTTTTT. Residues: CASGLGGNHPGELFF. Full variable domain (rest looked up from reference TRBV12-5 and TRBJ2-2): DARVTQTPRHKVTEMGQEVTMRCQPILGHNTVFWYRQTMMQGLELLAYFRNRAPLDDSGMPKDRFSAEMPDATLATLKIQPSEPRDSAVYFCASGLGGNHPGELFFGEGSRLTVL.

There are a few counts of this clonotype. V is TRBV2 and J is TRBJ1-6; D gene unclear. V dropped 2 bases and J dropped 8 bases, with 10 bases sitting between them. Germline V gene sequence: CDR1 SNHLY, CDR2 FYNNEI. CDR3 length equals 14 residues. The CDR3: CASSEYGGHSPLHF. CDR3 DNA: TGTGCCAGCAGTGAATATGGCGGACATTCACCCCTCCACTTT.

The chain links TRBV3-1 to TRBJ2-3; 15 bases are a match to TRBD2. The V and J ends lost 4 bases and 3 bases, in that order; junction bases with no gene match: 5. Per the germline V gene, CDR1 is LGHDT and CDR2 is YNNKEL (reference sequence). The CDR3 loop spans 17 amino acids. The CDR3 here is CASSRRTSGRGTDTQYF. CDR3 in DNA: TGTGCCAGCAGCCGACGGACTAGCGGGAGGGGTACAGATACGCAGTATTTT.

This chain connects TRBV24-1 to TRBJ2-1; 7 nucleotides align to TRBD2. The CDR3 is made up of 15 amino acids. Germline values: CDR1 KGHDR, CDR2 SFDVKD. With V trimmed by 9 bases and J by 0 bases, 7 bases remained unmatched. The CDR3 sequence is CATGRGPSSYNEQFF. The CDR3 DNA is TGTGCCACCGGGAGGGGACCGAGCTCCTACAATGAGCAGTTCTTC.

This rearrangement joins TRBV12-5 to TRBJ2-7; either TRBD1 or TRBD2 may supply D (5 bases each). Trimming cost V 2 bases and J 7 bases, with 12 bases left between them. From germline, CDR1 is LGHNT and CDR2 FRNRAP. This CDR3 comprises 13 residues. CDR3 DNA: TGTGCTAGTGGTTTGTTCCCGGGGCAGGAGCAGTACGTC. Amino acid sequence: CASGLFPGQEQYV.

The chain carries TRBV20-1 and TRBJ1-1; D may be TRBD1 (6 bases). The CDR3 has 15 amino acids. Looked up from germline, CDR1 is DFQATT and CDR2 is SNEGSKA (reference sequence). Trimming shortened V by 2 bases and J by 3 bases, and 16 bases separated the two germline ends. In nucleotides, the CDR3 is TGCAGTGCTAGAAAAGCAGGGGTGGCGGACACTGAAGCTTTCTTT. Translated: CSARKAGVADTEAFF.

The chain combines TRBV20-1 with TRBJ1-2; D is unresolved. The CDR3 has 14 amino acids. The V gene lost 5 bases and the J gene lost 0 bases, with 13 bases spanning the gap. Germline V gives CDR1 DFQATT, CDR2 SNEGSKA (reference sequence). CDR3 sequence: CSAERRLSNYGYTF. The CDR3 bases are TGCAGTGCTGAGAGGCGGCTATCTAACTATGGCTACACCTTC.

This clonotype was seen ten or more times. V and J are TRBV12-3 or TRBV12-4 and TRBJ2-1, with 11 bases identical to TRBD2. The CDR3 totals 15 residues. V was pared by 1 base and J by 7 bases, with 3 bases of the junction left unmatched. CDR3 loop: CASSLGTSGRNEQFF. CDR3 nucleotide sequence: TGTGCCAGCAGTTTAGGTACTAGCGGGAGAAATGAGCAGTTCTTC.

V usage is TRBV25-1 and J usage is TRBJ2-1, with 9 bases identical to TRBD2. There are 17 residues in the CDR3. CDR1 and CDR2 from the germline V gene are MGHDK and SYGVNS. V dropped 5 bases and J dropped 1; count of bases not matched to a gene: 9. Written as DNA, the CDR3 is TGTGCCAGCAGTCCGGGAGCGGGAGGAAGGTCCTACAATGAGCAGTTCTTC. Translated, it gives CASSPGAGGRSYNEQFF.

This chain joins TRBV29-1 and TRBJ2-1; D is possibly TRBD2 (6 bases). V gave up 2 bases and J gave up 15 bases, with 17 bases separating them. Per germline, CDR1 SQVTM and CDR2 ANQGSEA. CDR3 size: 12 residues. Here the CDR3 DNA reads TGCAGCGTTGAACGTGTATCGGGAGAACGGTTCTTC. Protein product: CSVERVSGERFF.

This clonotype showed up just a few times. The rearrangement links TRBV28 to TRBJ2-2; TRBD2 might be the D (6 bases). Trimming pared 5 bases from V and 6 bases from J, leaving 13 bases between. Germline V gene data show CDR1 as MDHEN and CDR2 as SYDVKM. CDR3 length: 14 residues. CDR3 nucleotide sequence: TGTGCCAGCAGTATGGAGGGGTATTCCGGGGAGCTGTTTTTT. Protein sequence: CASSMEGYSGELFF.

J is TRBJ2-3 and V is TRBV4-2, with TRBD2 matching over 7 bases. The trim removed 0 bases at V and 2 bases at J, leaving 8 bases unmatched. The CDR3 has 17 amino acids. Germline CDR1 LGHNA, CDR2 YNFKEQ. CDR3 in amino acids: CASSQDRKRETTDTQYF. In DNA, the CDR3 is TGTGCCAGCAGCCAAGATCGAAAGCGGGAAACCACAGATACGCAGTATTTT.

This clonotype came up a few times. The chain uses TRBV20-1 and TRBJ2-1; D might be TRBD2 (6 bases). The CDR3 runs to 16 residues. The germline V gene encodes CDR1 DFQATT and CDR2 SNEGSKA (reference sequence). The V gene lost 2 bases and the J gene lost 7 bases, with 21 bases spanning the gap. The CDR3 protein is CSARTIGDFMGNEQFF. In DNA form, the CDR3 reads TGCAGTGCTAGAACCATCGGGGACTTTATGGGTAATGAGCAGTTCTTC.

The table lists this clonotype with many counts. The chain carries TRBV10-3 and TRBJ2-1; D is undetermined. V was pared by 4 bases and J by 0 bases, with 10 bases between. The CDR3 is 15 amino acids. The germline gives CDR1 ENHRY, CDR2 SYGVKD. The CDR3 loop is CAISVSESSYNEQFF. The DNA of the CDR3 is TGTGCCATCAGTGTTAGTGAGAGCTCCTACAATGAGCAGTTCTTC.

V gene TRBV20-1 combines with J gene TRBJ2-1; D is unresolved. Trimming removed 5 bases from V and 7 bases from J, with 9 bases in between. Germline CDR1 is DFQATT and CDR2 is SNEGSKA (reference sequence). This CDR3 comprises 11 residues. The CDR3 protein is CSAQVRNEQFF. The CDR3 DNA sequence: TGCAGTGCTCAAGTCAGAAATGAGCAGTTCTTC.

V gene TRBV7-6 combines with J gene TRBJ1-6; D not resolved. The V end was cut by 5 bases, the J end by 0 bases, with 23 bases between. The CDR3 is made up of 20 amino acids. Germline CDR1 and CDR2: SGHVS and FNYEAQ. As DNA, the CDR3 is TGTGCCAGCAGCCTACGGGATTTTGACGCCTCGAGCTCCTATAATTCACCCCTCCACTTT. Its translation: CASSLRDFDASSSYNSPLHF.

V is TRBV7-9 and J is TRBJ1-1; no firm D call. This CDR3 comprises 15 residues. Trimming took 7 bases from V and 4 from J, leaving 19 bases between them. In germline, CDR1 is SEHNR, CDR2 FQNEAQ (reference sequence). The CDR3 spells CASTQGEQSGTEAFF. The CDR3 DNA is TGTGCCAGCACCCAAGGAGAACAGTCGGGCACTGAAGCTTTCTTT.

This clonotype appeared a few times. J is TRBJ2-7 and V is TRBV11-3; D gene uncertain. This CDR3 spans 15 amino acids. Trimming stripped 5 bases from V and 0 bases from J, with 14 bases between. Germline assignment: CDR1 SGHNT and CDR2 YENEEA. The CDR3 loop reads CASSADFSSSYEQYF. CDR3 bases: TGTGCCAGCAGCGCCGACTTTTCGAGCTCCTACGAGCAGTACTTC.

The chain recombines TRBV5-6 with TRBJ2-5; D is perhaps TRBD1 (5 bases). V lost 1 base and J lost 2, with 9 bases in between. From germline, CDR1 is SGHDT and CDR2 YYEEEE. The CDR3 loop spans 14 amino acids. CDR3 region: CASSLPGAQETQYF. The CDR3 DNA follows: TGTGCCAGCAGCTTGCCTGGGGCACAAGAGACCCAGTACTTC. The whole variable domain, remainder taken from reference TRBV5-6 and TRBJ2-5, is DAGVTQSPTHLIKTRGQQVTLRCSPKSGHDTVSWYQQALGQGPQFIFQYYEEEERQRGNFPDRFSGHQFPNYSSELNVNALLLGDSALYLCASSLPGAQETQYFGPGTRLLVL.

This chain joins TRBV7-8 and TRBJ2-5; TRBD2 aligns across 8 bases. The length of the CDR3 is 14 residues. Trimming at V came to 5 bases and at J to 5 bases, leaving 7 bases not matched to a gene. Germline lookup yields CDR1 SGHVS and CDR2 FQNEAQ. The CDR3 here is CASSRGGAEETQYF. In DNA form, the CDR3 reads TGTGCCAGCAGCCGGGGGGGGGCGGAGGAGACCCAGTACTTC.

The chain joins TRBV14 to TRBJ2-7, with TRBD2 matching 12 bases. The CDR3 runs 18 residues. From germline, CDR1 is SGHDN and CDR2 FVKESK. J was trimmed by 2 bases and V by 2 bases; bases with no gene match: 10. The DNA for the CDR3 is TGTGCCAGCAGCCAATATAAACGACTAGCGGGAGACACCTACGAGCAGTACTTC. Its translation: CASSQYKRLAGDTYEQYF.

This clonotype appeared a few times. The CDR3 nucleotides read TGCGCCAGCAGCGTTGGGGGGTTTAACACTGAAGCTTTCTTT. It is translated as CASSVGGFNTEAFF. J is TRBJ1-1 and V is TRBV5-1; possibly TRBD1 for D (5 bases). This CDR3 spans 14 amino acids. Germline V gives CDR1 SGHRS, CDR2 YFSETQ. The V end was cut by 4 bases, the J end by 2 bases, with 12 bases between.

This chain links TRBV30 with TRBJ2-1; the D gene is possibly TRBD2 (6 bases). The CDR3 runs 15 residues. Germline V gene lookup returns CDR1 GTSNPN and CDR2 SVGIG (reference sequence). V was shortened by 0 bases and J by 10 bases, with 19 bases between the two germline ends. The CDR3: CAWSVMAPLSGEQFF. The CDR3 DNA is TGTGCCTGGAGTGTAATGGCGCCCTTGAGCGGGGAGCAGTTCTTC.